These 32 T cell receptor beta chains were all obtained from the same sample, sequenced in a study of T cell repertoires in cytomegalovirus infection (dated by TCRdb to the late 2010s). These reads were obtained on an Illumina HiSeq 1500. In-frame beta chains were kept once TCRdb had trimmed the public reads at Q25 with fastp and called clones with MiXCR. For every CDR3 protein sequence, its rows merge into one entry that carries the most common genes and DNA. The sample table lists some 700,000 distinct CDR3 sequences, roughly 36% of them with a count of one. Of the sample, roughly 2.9% falls within the top ten clones. The sample comprised PBMCs. The receptors derive from a human donor in good health (CMV status not recorded). Some clones in this sample may be carry-over from other donors' samples.

The CDR3: CSAPPGQGARETQYF. The DNA of the CDR3 is TGCAGTGCTCCTCCCGGACAGGGGGCTCGAGAGACCCAGTACTTC. The chain joins TRBV20-1 to TRBJ2-5; 11 bases agree with TRBD1. Germline CDR1 is DFQATT and CDR2 is SNEGSKA (reference sequence). The V and J ends lost 5 bases and 4 bases, in that order; junction bases with no gene match: 9. This CDR3 has 15 residues.

This chain joins TRBV7-8 and TRBJ2-1, with 8 nucleotides matching TRBD2. Germline-derived CDR1 and CDR2 are SGHVS and FQNEAQ. V shed 1 base, J shed 7 bases, and the junction held 9 bases outside the gene matches. CDR3 length: 16 residues. CDR3 bases: TGTGCCAGCAGCTTAGTCCACAGCGGGAGTCGAAATGAGCAGTTCTTC. Residues: CASSLVHSGSRNEQFF. The full variable domain, with the rest looked up from reference TRBV7-8 and TRBJ2-1, is GAGVSQSPRYKVAKRGQDVALRCDPISGHVSLFWYQQALGQGPEFLTYFQNEAQLDKSGLPSDRFFAERPEGSVSTLKIQRTQQEDSAVYLCASSLVHSGSRNEQFFGPGTRLTVL.

The gene calls are TRBV2 and TRBJ2-5; TRBD2 is a possible D gene (5 bases). V lost 3 bases, J lost 5 bases, and 16 bases lay in between. Germline loops: CDR1 SNHLY, CDR2 FYNNEI. This CDR3 is built from 15 residues. The CDR3 nucleotides are TGTGCCAGCAGTGATGACGCGTCGGGGTTGGAGACCCAGTACTTC. Translated, it gives CASSDDASGLETQYF.

Notes on this clonotype: A junction boundary mismatches the germline segment, possibly from a read error. The chain combines TRBV7-6 with TRBJ2-7; D uncertain. The CDR3 has 14 residues. Germline V CDR1 and CDR2: SGHVS, FNYEAQ. In nucleotides, the CDR3 is TGTGCCAGCAGCACTTCGCCTGGCCACTACGAGCGGTACTTC. Protein sequence: CASSTSPGHYERYF. The whole variable domain, remainder taken from reference TRBV7-6 and TRBJ2-7, is GAGVSQSPRYKVTKRGQDVALRCDPISGHVSLYWYRQALGQGPEFLTYFNYEAQQDKSGLPNDRFSAERPEGSISTLTIQRTEQRDSAMYRCASSTSPGHYERYFGPGTRLTVT.

This clonotype was found a few times. Here the CDR3 DNA reads TGTGCCAGTAGTTCCGCCATCGGGGGTATGCATGAGCAGTTCTTC. This translates into CASSSAIGGMHEQFF. This chain uses TRBV19 with TRBJ2-1; possibly TRBD2 for D (6 bases). This CDR3 is built from 15 residues. The germline gives CDR1 LNHDA, CDR2 SQIVND (reference sequence). V lost 5 bases and J 8 bases, leaving 19 bases between the germline ends.

A few counts support this clonotype. A read error is possible here, since a much larger clone lies one base away. Given the absence of the conserved phenylalanine or tryptophan at the CDR3 end, a read error is likely. The chain has TRBV7-2 and TRBJ2-4; TRBD2 matches at 7 bases. CDR1 is SGHTA, CDR2 FQGNSA, per germline. The CDR3 is 16 amino acids. The V gene end was trimmed by 1 base and the J gene end by 0 bases; junction bases not matched to a gene: 3. CDR3 loop: CASSLVGGSAKNIQYL. As DNA, the CDR3 is TGTGCCAGCAGCTTAGTGGGAGGGTCAGCCAAAAACATTCAGTACTTA.

The gene calls are TRBV19 and TRBJ1-6, with unresolved D. CDR1 is LNHDA, CDR2 SQIVND, per germline (reference sequence). Trimming removed 5 bases at V and 7 bases at J, with 18 bases between. The CDR3 is made up of 16 amino acids. CDR3 DNA: TGTGCCAGTAGTGGCCAGTCAGCTTCGCAGAATTCACCCCTCCACTTT. This gives the protein CASSGQSASQNSPLHF.

The chain couples TRBV5-3 to TRBJ2-7, with 8 bases aligning to TRBD1. TRBV5-3 is flagged as an ORF with uncertain function. This CDR3 comprises 18 residues. J gave up 6 bases and V 8 bases, and 25 bases lay outside the gene matches. The CDR3 DNA follows: TGTGCCAGCAGCCCTCTTTGGAGCAGGGGGCTAGGGATACGCGAGCAGTACTTC. Protein: CASSPLWSRGLGIREQYF.

The genes are TRBV7-4 and TRBJ2-1; possibly TRBD1 or TRBD2 for D (7 bases each). CDR1 and CDR2 (germline): SGHVT, SQSDAQ. V was shortened by 5 bases and J by 3 bases, with 14 bases between the two germline ends. CDR3 length equals 15 residues. The CDR3 bases are TGTGCCAGCAGCGCAGGGGGGACTATCTACAATGAGCAGTTCTTC. It yields the protein CASSAGGTIYNEQFF.

J is TRBJ1-1 and V is TRBV7-9; D not certain. The length of the CDR3 is 14 residues. The ends were cut back, 3 bases at V and 2 bases at J, with 10 bases in the middle. The germline CDR1 and CDR2 sequences are SEHNR and FQNEAQ (reference sequence). CDR3 in amino acids: CASSFEELNTEAFF. The CDR3 region has the DNA TGTGCCAGCAGCTTCGAAGAGCTTAACACTGAAGCTTTCTTT.

As regards this clonotype: A read error is possible here, since a much larger clone lies one base away. The chain carries TRBV7-3 and TRBJ1-2; 8 bases fit TRBD1. From germline, CDR1 is SGHTA and CDR2 FQGTGA. This CDR3 is 15 amino acids long. V was clipped by 2 bases and J by 10 bases; unmatched bases: 12. DNA of the CDR3: TGTGCCAGCAGCTTACAGGGACAGGCTGGTGATGTCTACACCTTC. It specifies CASSLQGQAGDVYTF.

This clonotype has only a few counts. The rearrangement joins TRBV15 to TRBJ2-1, with TRBD2 identical over 7 bases. This CDR3 has 16 amino acids. The germline V gene has CDR1 LNHNV and CDR2 YYDKDF (reference sequence). V trimming: 5 bases; J trimming: 0 bases; junction bases outside the gene matches: 7. In DNA form, the CDR3 reads TGTGCCACCAGCGGTTTAGCGGGCCCCTCCTACAATGAGCAGTTCTTC. Residues: CATSGLAGPSYNEQFF.

The J gene is TRBJ2-5, the V gene TRBV7-3; D remains ambiguous. This CDR3 has 11 amino acids. V lost 10 bases, J lost 2 bases, and 8 bases lay in between. CDR1 and CDR2 from the germline V gene are SGHTA and FQGTGA. The CDR3 is CATRPQETQYF. CDR3 in DNA: TGTGCCACCCGACCTCAAGAGACCCAGTACTTC.

This clonotype appeared many times. Germline and junction disagree at one end, which may indicate a read error. The V gene is TRBV7-7, the J gene TRBJ2-5; the D gene is possibly TRBD2 (6 bases). The CDR3 loop spans 15 amino acids. The germline V gene has CDR1 SSHAT and CDR2 FNYEAQ (reference sequence). The CDR3 reads CASSLAVGNQETQYF. DNA for the CDR3: TGTGCTAGCAGCTTAGCGGTGGGCAACCAAGAGACCCAGTACTTC.

This clonotype was picked up a small number of times. The V and J genes are TRBV7-9 and TRBJ2-5; tentative D call: TRBD1 (5 bases). V lost 3 bases, J lost 5 bases, and 16 bases lay in between. The CDR3 sequence is 15 residues long. Germline V gene sequence: CDR1 SEHNR, CDR2 FQNEAQ (reference sequence). The CDR3 region has the DNA TGTGCCAGCAGCTTCCCGGGCACTTACAGGGAGACCCAGTACTTC. As protein: CASSFPGTYRETQYF.

Only one count was recorded for this clonotype. The chain has TRBV12-3 or TRBV12-4 and TRBJ1-3, with 8 bases matching TRBD1. Trimming cost V 1 base and J 3 bases; bases outside gene matches: 2. The CDR3 consists of 15 residues. The CDR3 nucleotides read TGTGCCAGCAGTTTAGGGGACAGGCTTGGAAACACCATATATTTT. Its protein product is CASSLGDRLGNTIYF.

This clonotype was picked up a small number of times. The chain carries TRBV28 and TRBJ2-7; D assignment may be TRBD1 or TRBD2 (6 bases each). Trimming stripped 5 bases from V and 2 bases from J, with 13 bases between. Germline-derived CDR1 and CDR2 are MDHEN and SYDVKM. CDR3 length: 14 amino acids. The CDR3 is CASSGGGTTYEQYF. CDR3 bases: TGTGCCAGCAGTGGAGGGGGAACTACCTACGAGCAGTACTTC.

The rearrangement links TRBV19 to TRBJ1-6; no clear D. V dropped 8 bases and J dropped 10 bases, with 15 bases sitting between them. CDR1 is LNHDA, CDR2 SQIVND, per germline (reference sequence). The CDR3 contains 13 residues. CDR3 nucleotide sequence: TGTGCCAGTGGAGAACAGTCAAGGTCACCCCTCCACTTT. It encodes CASGEQSRSPLHF.

This clonotype was seen repeatedly, ten times or more. The V gene is TRBV7-6, the J gene TRBJ2-2, with 7 bases lining up with TRBD2. Germline CDR1 is SGHVS and CDR2 is FNYEAQ. The CDR3 has 16 amino acids. Trimming cost V 4 bases and J 2 bases; bases outside gene matches: 7. DNA of the CDR3: TGTGCCAGCAGCTCCCGCAGCGGGGAAAACACCGGGGAGCTGTTTTTT. Its protein product is CASSSRSGENTGELFF.

In its sample, this clonotype was seen a few times. This sequence joins TRBV10-2 and TRBJ2-2; D is unresolved. V was pared by 11 bases and J by 2 bases, with 15 bases between. The CDR3 runs 14 residues. Germline V gives CDR1 WSHSY, CDR2 SAAADI. CDR3 in DNA: TGCGCCCCCAAGTCATGTGAAAACACCGGGGAGCTGTTTTTT. It codes for CAPKSCENTGELFF.

The chain carries TRBV11-1 and TRBJ2-3, with D unresolved. Germline V CDR1 and CDR2: SGHAT, FQDESV (reference sequence). V was pared by 5 bases and J by 8 bases, with 20 bases between. This CDR3 contains 15 residues. The CDR3 bases are TGTGCCAGCAGCCAAACCCAGCGTCTGCTCTCTACGCAGTATTTT. Its translation is CASSQTQRLLSTQYF.

This rearrangement joins TRBV7-9 to TRBJ2-5; TRBD1 agrees at 9 bases. The J segment lost 5 bases and the V segment lost 3 bases, leaving 7 bases of the junction unmatched. The CDR3 is made up of 15 amino acids. Germline V CDR1 and CDR2: SEHNR, FQNEAQ (reference sequence). The CDR3 sequence: CASSFPDRGRETQYF. The CDR3 DNA is TGTGCCAGCAGCTTCCCGGACAGGGGTAGGGAGACCCAGTACTTC.

This clonotype was seen more than once but under ten times. The chain recombines TRBV5-4 with TRBJ1-6, with 8 bases fitting TRBD1. The CDR3 is 15 amino acids. V dropped 4 bases and J dropped 7; count of bases not matched to a gene: 7. Germline CDR1 SGHNT, CDR2 YYREEE (reference sequence). Here the CDR3 reads CASSRTGTINSPLHF. Written as DNA, the CDR3 is TGTGCCAGCAGCCGGACAGGGACGATCAATTCACCCCTCCACTTT.

This clonotype came up a few times. The V call is TRBV19, the J call TRBJ2-7, with D hard to call. This CDR3 is 15 amino acids long. The germline V gene encodes CDR1 LNHDA and CDR2 SQIVND (reference sequence). V lost 3 bases and J 2 bases, leaving 14 bases between the germline ends. CDR3 in amino acids: CASSISIGQTYEQYF. The CDR3 bases are TGTGCCAGTAGTATCAGTATCGGGCAGACCTACGAGCAGTACTTC.

The chain employs TRBV7-2 and TRBJ2-1; D is ambiguous. The CDR3 consists of 11 residues. CDR1 is SGHTA, CDR2 FQGNSA, per germline. The ends were cut back, 8 bases at V and 5 bases at J, with 7 bases in the middle. CDR3 sequence reads: CASGQNNEQFF. In DNA form, the CDR3 reads TGTGCCAGCGGCCAGAACAATGAGCAGTTCTTC.

This clonotype came up a few times. This sequence joins TRBV23-1 and TRBJ1-5; 11 bases are shared with TRBD1. TRBV23-1 is an ORF; its function is uncertain. CDR3 length equals 19 residues. V shed 4 bases, J shed 0 bases, and the junction held 11 bases outside the gene matches. The CDR3 loop is CASSPSDRGPGYSNQPQHF. CDR3 in DNA: TGCGCCAGCAGTCCCTCGGACAGGGGGCCCGGATATAGCAATCAGCCCCAGCATTTT.

This clonotype was counted ten times or more. The chain combines TRBV7-2 with TRBJ1-3, with D hard to call. Trimming stripped 2 bases from V and 1 base from J, with 9 bases between. There are 15 residues in the CDR3. The germline V gene encodes CDR1 SGHTA and CDR2 FQGNSA. The CDR3, as DNA: TGTGCCAGCAGCTTATCAGGATCATCTGGAAACACCATATATTTT. This gives the protein CASSLSGSSGNTIYF.

This clonotype was detected many times. The J gene is TRBJ2-3, the V gene TRBV27; the D is unclear. Germline V gene data show CDR1 as MNHEY and CDR2 as SMNVEV (reference sequence). The CDR3 is 13 residues long. The V end lost 4 bases, the J end lost 3 bases, and 8 bases lay between the germline ends. CDR3 residues: CASSSLGTDTQYF. The CDR3 DNA reads as TGTGCCAGCAGTTCTTTAGGGACAGATACGCAGTATTTT.

This chain uses TRBV10-3 with TRBJ1-1; possibly TRBD1 for D (5 bases). This CDR3 region has 11 residues. The V end was cut by 11 bases, the J end by 1 base, with 8 bases between. The germline gives CDR1 ENHRY, CDR2 SYGVKD. The CDR3 loop is CASQENTEAFF. The CDR3 DNA sequence: TGTGCCTCACAGGAGAACACTGAAGCTTTCTTT.

This clonotype turned up a few times. The genes are TRBV20-1 and TRBJ1-3; 11 bases are a match to TRBD1. Germline V gene lookup returns CDR1 DFQATT and CDR2 SNEGSKA (reference sequence). The length of the CDR3 is 14 residues. With V trimmed by 6 bases and J by 4 bases, 5 bases remained unmatched. The CDR3 DNA is TGCAGTGCCCAGGACAGGGGGCGAGGAAACACCATATATTTT. Translating it yields CSAQDRGRGNTIYF.

This clonotype has ten or more counts. The chain carries TRBV28 and TRBJ2-5; tentative D call: TRBD1 (6 bases). The CDR3 spans 13 residues. The V end was cut by 6 bases, the J end by 2 bases, with 10 bases between. Germline V lookup: CDR1 MDHEN, CDR2 SYDVKM. The CDR3 region has the DNA TGTGCCAGCAGCCGAGGACAGCAAGAGACCCAGTACTTC. It translates to CASSRGQQETQYF.

This clonotype turned up a few times. The chain combines TRBV7-9 with TRBJ2-7; D uncertain. The CDR3 length is 15 residues. Germline V CDR1 and CDR2: SEHNR, FQNEAQ (reference sequence). V was cut by 3 bases and J by 0 bases, with 12 bases left in between. The CDR3 reads CASSLLRVISYEQYF. The CDR3 DNA is TGTGCCAGCAGCTTGCTTCGGGTGATCTCCTACGAGCAGTACTTC.